This is a list of T cell receptor beta chains from one sample in a study of shared clonotypes between healthy human individuals. Clones were read by immunoSEQ multiplex PCR, and TCRdb kept only the in-frame ones, dropping some. The sample has around 1 million clones; 76% are singletons. The sample comprised memory CD4+ T cells sorted from blood. Receptor source: a man aged 18 to 30 in good health. CDR3s include the opening cysteine and the closing phenylalanine or tryptophan. Each record gives: J gene, D gene, clone size, V gene, CDR3 DNA, CDR3 protein. A D gene is named only where the DNA matches it firmly. Some rows have no size entry. The others give once, few or many, or a class for an expanded clone.

j_gene: TRBJ2-7
d_gene: NA
abundance: once
v_gene: TRBV30
CDR3nt: TGTGCCTGGAGTTCATCGGTTTACGAGCAGTACTTC
CDR3aa: CAWSSSVYEQYF

j_gene: TRBJ2-3
d_gene: TRBD1
abundance: NA
v_gene: TRBV29-1
CDR3nt: TGCAGCGTTGAAGATTTTGGGCCAGGGGGAGGCACAGATACGCAGTATTTT
CDR3aa: CSVEDFGPGGGTDTQYF

j_gene: TRBJ1-3
d_gene: NA
abundance: NA
v_gene: TRBV28
CDR3nt: TGTGCCAGCAGTCCAGGAAGCTCTGGAAACACCATATATTTT
CDR3aa: CASSPGSSGNTIYF

j_gene: TRBJ2-1
d_gene: NA
abundance: NA
v_gene: TRBV5-1
CDR3nt: TGCGCCAGCAGCCCGGACCCCTACTACAATGAGCAGTTCTTC
CDR3aa: CASSPDPYYNEQFF

j_gene: TRBJ1-2
d_gene: TRBD1
abundance: NA
v_gene: TRBV28
CDR3nt: TGTGCCAGCAGTTTAAGGGCGAGACAGGGGTCTGGCTACACCTTC
CDR3aa: CASSLRARQGSGYTF

j_gene: TRBJ2-3
d_gene: NA
abundance: many
v_gene: TRBV28
CDR3nt: TGTGCCAGCAGTCAAGGCCGGTTTAGCACAGATACGCAGTATTTT
CDR3aa: CASSQGRFSTDTQYF

j_gene: TRBJ2-7
d_gene: NA
abundance: NA
v_gene: TRBV25-1
CDR3nt: TGTGCCAGCAGTCCCACAACTGGGGGCAGGGAGCAGTACTTC
CDR3aa: CASSPTTGGREQYF

j_gene: TRBJ2-3
d_gene: TRBD2
abundance: NA
v_gene: TRBV28
CDR3nt: TGTGCCAGCAGTAGAGGACTAGCGGGGAGCACAGATACGCAGTATTTT
CDR3aa: CASSRGLAGSTDTQYF

j_gene: TRBJ1-5
d_gene: NA
abundance: NA
v_gene: TRBV7-9
CDR3nt: TGTGCCAGCACCCGACTTGGTAGCAATCAGCCCCAGCATTTT
CDR3aa: CASTRLGSNQPQHF

j_gene: TRBJ1-1
d_gene: NA
abundance: NA
v_gene: TRBV7-9
CDR3nt: TGTGCCAGCAGCTCGGGGGACTCCACTGAAGCTTTCTTT
CDR3aa: CASSSGDSTEAFF

j_gene: TRBJ2-1
d_gene: NA
abundance: NA
v_gene: TRBV5-1
CDR3nt: TGCGCCAGCAGCTCAGAGGGGAGCTCCTACAATGAGCAGTTCTTC
CDR3aa: CASSSEGSSYNEQFF

j_gene: TRBJ2-1
d_gene: NA
abundance: NA
v_gene: TRBV5-4
CDR3nt: TGTGCCAGCAGCTTGGGAGGACTGATTGAGCAGTTCTTC
CDR3aa: CASSLGGLIEQFF

j_gene: TRBJ2-1
d_gene: NA
abundance: NA
v_gene: TRBV7-2
CDR3nt: TGTGCCAGCAGCTTAGGATGGGAGAATGAGCAGTTCTTC
CDR3aa: CASSLGWENEQFF

j_gene: TRBJ2-2
d_gene: NA
abundance: NA
v_gene: TRBV7-3
CDR3nt: TGTGCCAGCAGCTCCCTGGGGCTCCTTCCCGGGGAGCTGTTTTTT
CDR3aa: CASSSLGLLPGELFF

j_gene: TRBJ2-7
d_gene: NA
abundance: few
v_gene: TRBV18
CDR3nt: TGTGCCAGCTCACCGAAGGAGGGTTTCCAGTACTTC
CDR3aa: CASSPKEGFQYF

j_gene: TRBJ2-3
d_gene: TRBD2
abundance: NA
v_gene: TRBV9
CDR3nt: TGTGCCAGCAGCGGACAAACTAGCGCCCGGTCGTCGGATACGCAGTATTTT
CDR3aa: CASSGQTSARSSDTQYF

j_gene: TRBJ1-5
d_gene: TRBD1
abundance: NA
v_gene: TRBV28
CDR3nt: TGTGCCAGCAGTATTACACAGGGGGCAGAGGATCAGCCCCAGCATTTT
CDR3aa: CASSITQGAEDQPQHF

j_gene: TRBJ1-6
d_gene: NA
abundance: few
v_gene: TRBV4-1
CDR3nt: TGCGCCAGCAGCCAAAGCCCGTCAGGGATCAATTCACCCCTCCACTTT
CDR3aa: CASSQSPSGINSPLHF

j_gene: TRBJ2-1
d_gene: TRBD1
abundance: few
v_gene: TRBV5-4
CDR3nt: TGTGCCAGCAGCTCCGGACAGGGGCTTTACAATGAGCAGTTCTTC
CDR3aa: CASSSGQGLYNEQFF

j_gene: TRBJ2-3
d_gene: NA
abundance: once
v_gene: TRBV6-5
CDR3nt: TGTGCCAGCAGCCGGGACTTGGGTTCCCCCAAGACGCAGTATTTT
CDR3aa: CASSRDLGSPKTQYF

j_gene: TRBJ2-1
d_gene: TRBD2
abundance: once
v_gene: TRBV5-1
CDR3nt: TGCGCCAGCAGCCCAAGCCCAGCGGGGGCCTCCTACAATGAGCAGTTCTTC
CDR3aa: CASSPSPAGASYNEQFF

j_gene: TRBJ2-7
d_gene: TRBD2
abundance: few
v_gene: TRBV7-6
CDR3nt: TGTGCCAGCAGCCCGTCCCCTGGAGCGGGAGCCCCCTCCTACGAGCAGTACTTC
CDR3aa: CASSPSPGAGAPSYEQYF

j_gene: TRBJ2-2
d_gene: TRBD2
abundance: few
v_gene: TRBV9
CDR3nt: TGTGCCAGCAGCGTCGGGAGGACCGGGGAGCTGTTTTTT
CDR3aa: CASSVGRTGELFF

j_gene: TRBJ1-5
d_gene: NA
abundance: NA
v_gene: TRBV15
CDR3nt: TGTGCCACCAGTACAGGGTCAAATCAGCCCCAGCATTTT
CDR3aa: CATSTGSNQPQHF

j_gene: TRBJ1-5
d_gene: NA
abundance: NA
v_gene: TRBV19
CDR3nt: TGTGCCAGTAGTATGGGGAGACAGACGAGCAATCAGCCCCAGCATTTT
CDR3aa: CASSMGRQTSNQPQHF

j_gene: TRBJ2-1
d_gene: TRBD1
abundance: many
v_gene: TRBV7-3
CDR3nt: TGTGCCAGCAGCCCGGGACAGGGGGGTTACAATGAGCAGTTCTTC
CDR3aa: CASSPGQGGYNEQFF

j_gene: TRBJ1-6
d_gene: TRBD1
abundance: NA
v_gene: TRBV6-6
CDR3nt: TGTGCCAGCAGTCACGCCGCAGGGACAGTCAATTCACCCCTCCACTTT
CDR3aa: CASSHAAGTVNSPLHF

j_gene: TRBJ2-5
d_gene: NA
abundance: NA
v_gene: TRBV28
CDR3nt: TGTGCCAGCAGTTTATTTGCTCTCCGCGAGGAGACCCAGTACTTC
CDR3aa: CASSLFALREETQYF

j_gene: TRBJ2-7
d_gene: TRBD2
abundance: NA
v_gene: TRBV6-5
CDR3nt: TGTGCCAGCACCCCTGGGGAGGGGTCCTACGAGCAGTACTTC
CDR3aa: CASTPGEGSYEQYF

j_gene: TRBJ1-5
d_gene: NA
abundance: NA
v_gene: TRBV30
CDR3nt: TGTGCTTTAAACCGGGTTTGCAATCAGCCCCAGCATTTT
CDR3aa: CALNRVCNQPQHF

j_gene: TRBJ2-5
d_gene: TRBD1
abundance: NA
v_gene: TRBV6-6
CDR3nt: TGTGCCAGCAGCCTCCGGGACAGGGGACCAGAGACCCAGTACTTC
CDR3aa: CASSLRDRGPETQYF

j_gene: TRBJ1-2
d_gene: TRBD1
abundance: NA
v_gene: TRBV28
CDR3nt: TGTGCCAGCAATGGACAGGGAGGGAACTATGGCTACACCTTC
CDR3aa: CASNGQGGNYGYTF

j_gene: TRBJ2-7
d_gene: NA
abundance: NA
v_gene: TRBV10-2
CDR3nt: TGCGCCAGCAGTGAGGTCCACGAGCAGTACTTC
CDR3aa: CASSEVHEQYF

j_gene: TRBJ2-7
d_gene: TRBD1
abundance: few
v_gene: TRBV18
CDR3nt: TGTGCCAGCTCCGGGACAGGGGTAACCGAGCAGTACTTC
CDR3aa: CASSGTGVTEQYF

j_gene: TRBJ1-1
d_gene: NA
abundance: NA
v_gene: TRBV6-5
CDR3nt: TGTGCCAGCAGACCGCCGGGGAGCACTGAAGCTTTCTTT
CDR3aa: CASRPPGSTEAFF

j_gene: TRBJ1-2
d_gene: NA
abundance: NA
v_gene: TRBV5-6
CDR3nt: TGTGCCAGCAGCCGGTCTAGGAACTATGGCTACACCTTC
CDR3aa: CASSRSRNYGYTF

j_gene: TRBJ2-7
d_gene: TRBD1
abundance: few
v_gene: TRBV6-5
CDR3nt: TGTGCCAGCAGTTACAGAGGACAGGGGGGCTACGAGCAGTACTTC
CDR3aa: CASSYRGQGGYEQYF

j_gene: TRBJ1-1
d_gene: TRBD1
abundance: NA
v_gene: TRBV11-3
CDR3nt: TGTGCCAGCAGCAAAAGGACAGGGGGCGCGGACACTGAAGCTTTCTTT
CDR3aa: CASSKRTGGADTEAFF

j_gene: TRBJ2-7
d_gene: TRBD2
abundance: NA
v_gene: TRBV2
CDR3nt: TGTGCCAGCAGTGGTGGGTTAAGCGGGAGATCCCACGAGCAGTACTTC
CDR3aa: CASSGGLSGRSHEQYF

j_gene: TRBJ1-2
d_gene: NA
abundance: NA
v_gene: TRBV19
CDR3nt: TGTGCCAGTAAAGAACCTCAGGGTAGGCATGGCTACACCTTC
CDR3aa: CASKEPQGRHGYTF

j_gene: TRBJ2-3
d_gene: TRBD2
abundance: NA
v_gene: TRBV6-1
CDR3nt: TGTGCCAGCAGTGTCTCCGGGACTAGCCGCACAGATACGCAGTATTTT
CDR3aa: CASSVSGTSRTDTQYF

j_gene: TRBJ2-1
d_gene: NA
abundance: once
v_gene: TRBV5-1
CDR3nt: TGCGCCAGCAGCTCGGGGGTACAGGCCGTGAATGAGCAGTTCTTC
CDR3aa: CASSSGVQAVNEQFF

j_gene: TRBJ2-5
d_gene: NA
abundance: NA
v_gene: TRBV5-1
CDR3nt: TGCGCCAGCAGCTTGGGTGGGGGCGGAGAGACCCAGTACTTC
CDR3aa: CASSLGGGGETQYF

j_gene: TRBJ2-2
d_gene: NA
abundance: few
v_gene: TRBV27
CDR3nt: TGTGCCAGCAGTTTGGGGCCGTACACCGGGGAGCTGTTTTTT
CDR3aa: CASSLGPYTGELFF

j_gene: TRBJ1-3
d_gene: NA
abundance: NA
v_gene: TRBV13
CDR3nt: TGTGCCAGCAGCATCGAGAGAAACACCATATATTTT
CDR3aa: CASSIERNTIYF

j_gene: TRBJ1-2
d_gene: NA
abundance: NA
v_gene: TRBV10-3
CDR3nt: TGTGCCATCACAGCAGCGTCTAACTATGGCTACACCTTC
CDR3aa: CAITAASNYGYTF

j_gene: TRBJ2-7
d_gene: NA
abundance: NA
v_gene: TRBV18
CDR3nt: TGTGCCAGCTCACCAGGGGGCGGTACCTACGAGCAGTACTTC
CDR3aa: CASSPGGGTYEQYF

j_gene: TRBJ2-4
d_gene: TRBD2
abundance: NA
v_gene: TRBV19
CDR3nt: TGTGCCAGTAGTATGATAGCGGGGGCCTCGGGAATTCAGTACTTC
CDR3aa: CASSMIAGASGIQYF

j_gene: TRBJ2-1
d_gene: TRBD2
abundance: NA
v_gene: TRBV30
CDR3nt: TGTGCCTGGAGTCCTCCTTTGACTAGCGGTATGAGCTCCTACAATGAGCAGTTCTTC
CDR3aa: CAWSPPLTSGMSSYNEQFF

j_gene: TRBJ2-2
d_gene: NA
abundance: NA
v_gene: TRBV11-3
CDR3nt: TGTGCCAGCAGTACACTCGGGCGGGGCCCGGCCGGGGAGCTGTTTTTT
CDR3aa: CASSTLGRGPAGELFF

j_gene: TRBJ2-3
d_gene: TRBD1
abundance: NA
v_gene: TRBV5-1
CDR3nt: TGCGCCAGCAGCTTTGGACAGGCCGCAGATACGCAGTATTTT
CDR3aa: CASSFGQAADTQYF

j_gene: TRBJ1-1
d_gene: NA
abundance: NA
v_gene: TRBV9
CDR3nt: TGTGCCAGCAGCTTTCTGGGCACTACGAACACTGAAGCTTTCTTT
CDR3aa: CASSFLGTTNTEAFF

j_gene: TRBJ1-4
d_gene: NA
abundance: once
v_gene: TRBV27
CDR3nt: TGTGCCAGCAGCAAACGGTGGGGGGGCGGTGAAAAACTGTTTTTT
CDR3aa: CASSKRWGGGEKLFF

j_gene: TRBJ2-5
d_gene: NA
abundance: NA
v_gene: TRBV5-4
CDR3nt: TGTGCCAGCAGCTTGGACCGGGCCTACAGAAATTGGGAGACCCAGTACTTC
CDR3aa: CASSLDRAYRNWETQYF

j_gene: TRBJ1-5
d_gene: TRBD1
abundance: NA
v_gene: TRBV19
CDR3nt: TGTGCCAGTAGTAGGGACAGGAATCAGCCCCAGCATTTT
CDR3aa: CASSRDRNQPQHF

j_gene: TRBJ1-5
d_gene: NA
abundance: NA
v_gene: TRBV2
CDR3nt: TGTGCCAGTGGCAATCAGCCCCAGCATTTT
CDR3aa: CASGNQPQHF

j_gene: TRBJ2-7
d_gene: NA
abundance: NA
v_gene: TRBV30
CDR3nt: TGTGCCTGGGAACACGCATACGAGCAGTACTTC
CDR3aa: CAWEHAYEQYF

j_gene: TRBJ2-1
d_gene: NA
abundance: NA
v_gene: TRBV2
CDR3nt: TGTGCCAGCAGGGGACCAGGGGTTGAGCAGTTCTTC
CDR3aa: CASRGPGVEQFF

j_gene: TRBJ1-4
d_gene: NA
abundance: NA
v_gene: TRBV5-1
CDR3nt: TGCGCCAGCAGCGGAGGGGTGGTGAATGAAAAACTGTTTTTT
CDR3aa: CASSGGVVNEKLFF